What follows are 12 T cell receptor beta chains derived from one specimen sequenced in a study of T-cell reconstitution after alpha-beta-depleted transplantation in children. Preparation of the TCRbeta library was carried out with unique molecular identifiers. TCRdb processed the PCR reads anew with MiXCR; each CDR3 protein has one entry. The sample shows some 500,000 distinct CDR3 sequences, roughly 33% of them seen only once. The source material was PBMCs from the stem cell graft donor, sampled from the stem cell graft. These receptors came from a human donor who donated a stem cell graft to a child with aplastic anemia.

The rearrangement uses TRBV5-4 and TRBJ2-1; possibly TRBD1 for D (6 bases). Deletions cut 1 base from V and 8 bases from J, with 10 bases between. CDR3 length: 13 residues. CDR1 is SGHNT, CDR2 YYREEE, per germline (reference sequence). CDR3 in DNA: TGTGCCAGCAGCTTGTTGGCAGGGGATGAGCAGTTCTTC. Its translation is CASSLLAGDEQFF.

The chain couples TRBV5-3 to TRBJ2-5; D unresolved. TRBV5-3 is annotated as an ORF whose role is uncertain. This CDR3 comprises 16 residues. V was clipped by 2 bases and J by 2 bases, with 16 bases between them. In DNA form, the CDR3 reads TGTGCCAGAAGCTTTATCAACACCTGTTCGCAAGAGACCCAGTACTTC. Amino acids: CARSFINTCSQETQYF.

V is TRBV18 and J is TRBJ2-3; tentatively, D is TRBD1 (5 bases). Per the germline V gene, CDR1 is KGHSH and CDR2 is LQKENI. The CDR3 sequence is 16 residues long. V was clipped by 3 bases and J by 0 bases, with 13 bases between them. The CDR3 here is CASSPQSTVSTDTQYF. For the CDR3, the DNA is TGTGCCAGCTCACCGCAATCGACAGTTAGCACAGATACGCAGTATTTT. The full variable domain, its missing parts supplied by reference TRBV18 and TRBJ2-3, is NAGVMQNPRHLVRRRGQEARLRCSPMKGHSHVYWYRQLPEEGLKFMVYLQKENIIDESGMPKERFSAEFPKEGPSILRIQQVVRGDSAAYFCASSPQSTVSTDTQYFGPGTRLTVL.

This clonotype was seen a handful of times. V usage is TRBV20-1 and J usage is TRBJ2-5; TRBD2 aligns across 8 bases. Trimming at V came to 6 bases and at J to 5 bases, leaving 11 bases not matched to a gene. The CDR3 loop spans 14 amino acids. CDR1 is DFQATT and CDR2 is SNEGSKA in the germline V gene (reference sequence). In nucleotides, the CDR3 is TGCAGTGCCCTCACGGGAGGGCCAAAGGAGACCCAGTACTTC. Translation gives CSALTGGPKETQYF.

The V and J genes are TRBV6-1 and TRBJ2-4; 8 nucleotides agree with TRBD1. CDR1 and CDR2 from the germline V gene are MNHNS and SASEGT. The CDR3 runs 13 residues. The junction had 3 bases not matched to a gene; V was cut back by 5 bases and J by 6 bases. DNA of the CDR3: TGTGCCAGCAGTCGGGACAGGCCAAACATTCAGTACTTC. Translated, it gives CASSRDRPNIQYF.

This clonotype was seen a few times. This chain links TRBV11-3 with TRBJ2-7; 7 nucleotides match TRBD1. CDR3 length: 14 residues. The V gene's germline CDR1 is SGHNT and CDR2 YENEEA. The V and J ends lost 5 bases and 0 bases, in that order; junction bases with no gene match: 4. The CDR3 sequence is CASSPQGHSYEQYF. The CDR3 DNA is TGTGCCAGCAGCCCACAGGGGCACTCCTACGAGCAGTACTTC.

The chain is built from TRBV11-3 and TRBJ2-7, with unresolved D. Germline loops: CDR1 SGHNT, CDR2 YENEEA. This CDR3 has 13 amino acids. Trimming stripped 5 bases from V and 4 bases from J, with 12 bases between. The DNA of the CDR3 is TGTGCCAGCAGCGGACCCCCGTTTTACGAGCAGTACGTC. The encoded protein is CASSGPPFYEQYV.

The chain is built from TRBV6-1 and TRBJ1-5; 9 bases are a match to TRBD1. CDR1 and CDR2 (germline): MNHNS, SASEGT. The CDR3 runs to 17 residues. Germline trimming cut 6 bases from V and 1 base from J; bases unmatched to any gene: 10. For the CDR3, the DNA is TGTGCCAGCAGCCCCTACCGGGACAGGGTGAGCAATCAGCCCCAGCATTTT. Residues: CASSPYRDRVSNQPQHF.

The chain is built from TRBV10-3 and TRBJ2-3; 9 bases agree with TRBD2. V gave up 8 bases and J gave up 0 bases; unmatched junction bases: 3. CDR3 size: 14 residues. Germline-derived CDR1 and CDR2 are ENHRY and SYGVKD. The CDR3 sequence is CAISSGASTDTQYF. CDR3 coding DNA: TGTGCCATCTCTAGCGGGGCTAGCACAGATACGCAGTATTTT.

The CDR3 sequence is CASRWTGGKNQPQHF. The CDR3 DNA reads as TGTGCCAGCAGATGGACAGGGGGTAAGAATCAGCCCCAGCATTTT. The chain carries TRBV5-6 and TRBJ1-5, with 10 bases fitting TRBD1. The CDR3 is 15 amino acids. V shed 5 bases and J 4 bases; nucleotides not matched to a gene: 6. CDR1 and CDR2 from the germline V gene are SGHDT and YYEEEE.

This rearrangement joins TRBV2 to TRBJ2-5; 9 bases fit TRBD2. CDR3 length equals 16 residues. Trimming at V came to 1 base and at J to 1 base, leaving 4 bases not matched to a gene. CDR1 is SNHLY and CDR2 is FYNNEI in the germline V gene. CDR3 sequence: CASSEGLAAAQETQYF. CDR3 DNA sequence: TGTGCCAGCAGTGAAGGACTAGCGGCGGCCCAAGAGACCCAGTACTTC.

This clonotype turned up a few times. This rearrangement joins TRBV27 to TRBJ2-7, with a weak D call TRBD2 (6 bases). CDR1 MNHEY and CDR2 SMNVEV come from the germline V gene (reference sequence). The CDR3 totals 14 residues. The V end lost 8 bases, the J end lost 0 bases, and 14 bases lay between the germline ends. The CDR3 bases are TGTGCCAGCTCCCACACCGGGGGCTCCTACGAGCAGTACGTC. This gives the protein CASSHTGGSYEQYV.